This T cell receptor (beta chain) is drawn from a study of T cell changes during pregnancy in multiple sclerosis. Assay used: immunoSEQ multiplex PCR; TCRdb lists only in-frame clones, some missing. The data contain around 60,000 clones, roughly 93% of them seen just once; the ten biggest clones take up under 2%. This CDR3 has 13 amino acids. Germline CDR1 reads MDHEN; CDR2 reads SYDVKM. J lost 6 bases, V lost 7 bases, and 8 bases had no gene match. The starting material was peripheral blood, obtained after pregnancy. The TCR sequence derives from a female donor with multiple sclerosis, enrolled in a pregnancy study. The chain employs TRBV28 and TRBJ2-7; 8 nucleotides line up with TRBD2. The CDR3 sequence: CASNNRGGREQYF. CDR3 nucleotides: TGTGCCAGCAATAACCGCGGGGGGCGCGAGCAGTACTTC. Based on the CDR3 plus reference TRBV28 and TRBJ2-7, the full variable domain is DVKVTQSSRYLVKRTGEKVFLECVQDMDHENMFWYRQDPGLGLRLIYFSYDVKMKEKGDIPEGYSVSREKKERFSLILESASTNQTSMYLCASNNRGGREQYFGPGTRLTVT.